The 32 T cell receptor beta chains below all came from one sample that was sequenced in a study. TCRdb fed the 5' RACE reads into MiXCR, producing one record per CDR3 protein. This sample has some 62,000 distinct CDR3 sequences; roughly 30% occur once, and the top ten carry about 2.3%. Sample: tumor-infiltrating naive CD4+ T cells sorted from the breast tumor. As to subset: naive CD4+ T cells, CD4+CD45RA+CD25-. Receptor source: a female donor with breast cancer.

This clonotype was counted at least ten times. The chain recombines TRBV6-2 or TRBV6-3 with TRBJ2-2; 7 positions agree with TRBD2. The V gene end was trimmed by 5 bases and the J gene end by 1 base; junction bases not matched to a gene: 1. The germline CDR1 and CDR2 sequences are MNHEY and SVGEGT. The CDR3 length is 14 residues. The CDR3 DNA reads TGTGCCAGCAGTCCTAGCGGGAACACCGGGGAGCTGTTTTTT. It encodes CASSPSGNTGELFF.

V and J are TRBV7-3 and TRBJ2-3; D is uncertain. Trimming pared 3 bases from V and 5 bases from J, leaving 6 bases between. The V gene's germline CDR1 is SGHTA and CDR2 FQGTGA. This CDR3 region has 12 residues. CDR3 region: CASSFLGDTQYF. The CDR3 DNA sequence: TGTGCCAGCAGCTTTCTAGGAGATACGCAGTATTTT. The whole variable domain, remainder taken from reference TRBV7-3 and TRBJ2-3, is GAGVSQTPSNKVTEKGKYVELRCDPISGHTALYWYRQSLGQGPEFLIYFQGTGAADDSGLPNDRFFAVRPEGSVSTLKIQRTERGDSAVYLCASSFLGDTQYFGPGTRLTVL.

The chain recombines TRBV7-9 with TRBJ1-2; TRBD1 matches at 9 bases. The length of the CDR3 is 15 residues. V lost 5 bases to trimming and J lost 3 bases; unmatched junction nucleotides: 7. Germline-derived CDR1 and CDR2 are SEHNR and FQNEAQ (reference sequence). CDR3 nucleotides: TGTGCCAGCAGCGCCACCAGGACAGGGGACTATGGCTACACCTTC. Translation: CASSATRTGDYGYTF. The full variable domain, its missing parts supplied by reference TRBV7-9 and TRBJ1-2, is DTGVSQNPRHKITKRGQNVTFRCDPISEHNRLYWYRQTLGQGPEFLTYFQNEAQLEKSRLLSDRFSAERPKGSFSTLEIQRTEQGDSAMYLCASSATRTGDYGYTFGSGTRLTVV.

This clonotype has a handful of counts. The chain is built from TRBV4-1 and TRBJ2-1, with 8 bases that match TRBD2. Germline CDR1 and CDR2: MGHRA and YSYEKL. Trimming took 4 bases from V and 4 from J; bases not matched to a gene: 6. This CDR3 contains 15 residues. Here the CDR3 reads CASSRGGIRYNEQFF. CDR3 DNA sequence: TGCGCCAGCAGCCGCGGGGGGATCCGATACAATGAGCAGTTCTTC.

This clonotype has only a few counts. The chain combines TRBV9 with TRBJ2-2; the D gene is possibly TRBD1 (6 bases). The V gene lost 4 bases and the J gene lost 4 bases, with 14 bases spanning the gap. CDR3 length: 15 residues. Germline lookup yields CDR1 SGDLS and CDR2 YYNGEE. CDR3 coding DNA: TGTGCCAGCAGCCTAACAGGGATACGCACCGGGGAGCTGTTTTTT. This translates into CASSLTGIRTGELFF.

The count of this clonotype is one. Since a much larger clone is just one base distant, this may be a read error. The chain uses TRBV29-1 and TRBJ1-2; D remains ambiguous. This CDR3 spans 10 amino acids. The V gene's germline CDR1 is SQVTM and CDR2 ANQGSEA. Here the CDR3 reads CSWGYAGYTF. DNA of the CDR3: TGCAGTTGGGGATACGCCGGCTACACCTTC.

This clonotype has a handful of counts. The chain joins TRBV9 to TRBJ1-6, with no clear D. This CDR3 has 14 amino acids. Trimming stripped 0 bases from V and 9 bases from J, with 10 bases between. Germline lookup yields CDR1 SGDLS and CDR2 YYNGEE. The CDR3 DNA follows: TGTGCCAGCAGCGTAGATGGCAGGCCTTCACCCCTCCACTTT. Its protein is CASSVDGRPSPLHF. Full variable domain (missing parts from reference TRBV9 and TRBJ1-6): DSGVTQTPKHLITATGQRVTLRCSPRSGDLSVYWYQQSLDQGLQFLIQYYNGEERAKGNILERFSAQQFPDLHSELNLSSLELGDSALYFCASSVDGRPSPLHFGNGTRLTVT.

The J gene is TRBJ1-1, the V gene TRBV7-2; D is unresolved. Trimming cost V 6 bases and J 2 bases, with 10 bases left between them. This CDR3 contains 13 residues. Germline V gene lookup returns CDR1 SGHTA and CDR2 FQGNSA. As DNA, the CDR3 is TGTGCCAGCAGTCGAAGGGTAAACACTGAAGCTTTCTTT. It yields the protein CASSRRVNTEAFF. Supplemented by reference TRBV7-2 and TRBJ1-1, the full variable domain reads GAGVSQSPSNKVTEKGKDVELRCDPISGHTALYWYRQSLGQGLEFLIYFQGNSAPDKSGLPSDRFSAERTGGSVSTLTIQRTQQEDSAVYLCASSRRVNTEAFFGQGTRLTVV.

This chain joins TRBV7-9 and TRBJ2-3, with no clear D. The CDR3 contains 15 residues. Germline V gene sequence: CDR1 SEHNR, CDR2 FQNEAQ (reference sequence). The ends were cut back, 5 bases at V and 0 bases at J, with 12 bases in the middle. The CDR3 loop is CASSRGDSSTDTQYF. The DNA for the CDR3 is TGTGCCAGCAGCCGTGGAGATTCTAGCACAGATACGCAGTATTTT.

In this sample, this clonotype turned up a few times. This chain uses TRBV11-2 with TRBJ2-2; no definite D call. The CDR3 consists of 13 residues. Germline lookup yields CDR1 SGHAT and CDR2 FQNNGV. V gave up 2 bases and J gave up 0 bases, with 1 base separating them. The CDR3 DNA follows: TGTGCCAGCAGCTTACCGAACACCGGGGAGCTGTTTTTT. Its protein product is CASSLPNTGELFF.

This clonotype was detected many times. This sequence joins TRBV7-3 and TRBJ1-2, with TRBD1 identical over 7 bases. Germline-derived CDR1 and CDR2 are SGHTA and FQGTGA. The CDR3 spans 13 residues. The V segment lost 4 bases and the J segment 8 bases; nucleotides outside the gene matches: 7. CDR3 sequence reads: CASSSGTESGYTF. The CDR3, as DNA: TGTGCCAGCAGCTCCGGGACAGAGAGCGGCTACACCTTC. Combining the CDR3 with reference TRBV7-3 and TRBJ1-2 gives the whole variable domain GAGVSQTPSNKVTEKGKYVELRCDPISGHTALYWYRQSLGQGPEFLIYFQGTGAADDSGLPNDRFFAVRPEGSVSTLKIQRTERGDSAVYLCASSSGTESGYTFGSGTRLTVV.

In regard to this clonotype: Since a much larger clone is just one base distant, this may be a read error. This likely comes from a read error, as the CDR3 has no conserved phenylalanine or tryptophan at its end. The V call is TRBV4-2, the J call TRBJ1-2, with a possible D match to TRBD1 (6 bases). This CDR3 is 15 amino acids long. Germline V gives CDR1 LGHNA, CDR2 YNFKEQ. V was pared by 1 base and J by 6 bases, with 15 bases between. CDR3 in amino acids: CASSQVRGARNGYTS. The DNA for the CDR3 is TGTGCCAGCAGCCAAGTGCGGGGGGCAAGAAATGGCTACACCTCC.

This clonotype appeared many times. The gene calls are TRBV5-1 and TRBJ2-3, with 8 bases that match TRBD2. CDR1 is SGHRS, CDR2 YFSETQ, per germline. This CDR3 contains 15 residues. V dropped 0 bases and J dropped 4; count of bases not matched to a gene: 4. CDR3 DNA sequence: TGCGCCAGCAGCTTGGAGCGGGAGCCGCCAGATACGCAGTATTTT. Residues: CASSLEREPPDTQYF.

This clonotype was detected a few times. The CDR3 DNA sequence: TGTGCCATCTCCCCGCGGTGGGGGCCGGGCTACAATGAGCAGTTCTTC. Translation gives CAISPRWGPGYNEQFF. The rearrangement uses TRBV6-5 and TRBJ2-1; D is perhaps TRBD1 (6 bases). V was pared by 10 bases and J by 3 bases, with 22 bases between. CDR1 and CDR2 from the germline V gene are MNHEY and SVGAGI. The CDR3 length is 16 residues.

As concerns this clonotype: This may be a read error: a much more frequent sequence differs by one nucleotide. The chain links TRBV13 to TRBJ2-7; perhaps TRBD1 as D (6 bases). The CDR3 is 16 residues long. V was clipped by 8 bases and J by 3 bases, with 23 bases between them. Per germline, CDR1 PRHDT and CDR2 FYEKMQ (reference sequence). The CDR3 DNA is TGTGCCAGCGGCTCCGACCGGTGGGACACTAACTACGAGCAGTACTTC. As protein: CASGSDRWDTNYEQYF.

This clonotype has more than one count but fewer than ten. The chain combines TRBV7-2 with TRBJ2-3, with 8 bases fitting TRBD2. Germline-derived CDR1 and CDR2 are SGHTA and FQGNSA. The length of the CDR3 is 17 residues. J was trimmed by 2 bases and V by 1 base; bases with no gene match: 8. The CDR3 here is CASSLDGAGAPTDTQYF. Written as DNA, the CDR3 is TGTGCCAGCAGCTTAGACGGAGCGGGAGCCCCCACAGATACGCAGTATTTT.

The chain employs TRBV10-3 and TRBJ1-2; D gene unclear. Trimming took 3 bases from V and 1 from J, leaving 3 bases between them. The germline gives CDR1 ENHRY, CDR2 SYGVKD. The CDR3 sequence is 12 residues long. DNA for the CDR3: TGTGCCATCAGTGACCATAACTATGGCTACACCTTC. It translates to CAISDHNYGYTF.

The genes are TRBV4-1 and TRBJ2-3, with TRBD2 matching 15 bases. The V gene end was trimmed by 4 bases and the J gene end by 3 bases; junction bases not matched to a gene: 8. The CDR3 runs to 18 residues. Germline V gives CDR1 MGHRA, CDR2 YSYEKL. CDR3 region: CASSRSGLAGGGTDTQYF. Here the CDR3 DNA reads TGCGCCAGCAGCCGTTCCGGACTAGCGGGGGGGGGGACAGATACGCAGTATTTT.

This clonotype was picked up many times. The chain has TRBV12-3 or TRBV12-4 and TRBJ1-2; no clear D. This CDR3 has 13 amino acids. Deletions cut 7 bases from V and 2 bases from J, with 11 bases between. CDR3 DNA sequence: TGTGCCAGCACCCTAACAGTGAACTATGGCTACACCTTC. Translating gives CASTLTVNYGYTF.

This clonotype occurred many times. The CDR3 loop reads CASSLNSRKRNEQFF. The CDR3 DNA reads as TGTGCCAGCAGCCTCAATAGCCGCAAAAGGAATGAGCAGTTCTTC. The J gene is TRBJ2-1, the V gene TRBV7-8; D unresolved. The CDR3 covers 15 residues. Deletions cut 5 bases from V and 7 bases from J, with 18 bases between. The germline gives CDR1 SGHVS, CDR2 FQNEAQ.

The chain has TRBV20-1 and TRBJ1-5; tentative D call: TRBD1 (6 bases). Germline assignment: CDR1 DFQATT and CDR2 SNEGSKA (reference sequence). The CDR3 sequence is 16 residues long. The germline V and J ends were trimmed by 6 bases and 2 bases, with 20 bases remaining between them. The CDR3 protein is CSASPGHLGGNQPQHF. DNA of the CDR3: TGCAGTGCCAGCCCGGGACACCTAGGAGGCAATCAGCCCCAGCATTTT.

This clonotype was found once. The CDR3 coding sequence is TGTGCCAGCAGTTTCGGGGGACCTACATCCTACAATGAGCAGTTCTTC. This codes for CASSFGGPTSYNEQFF. The chain links TRBV12-3 or TRBV12-4 to TRBJ2-1; D is perhaps TRBD2 (6 bases). The length of the CDR3 is 16 residues. V gave up 3 bases and J gave up 1 base, with 13 bases separating them.

This clonotype has just a few counts. The chain has TRBV5-1 and TRBJ2-7; D is ambiguous. Germline V gene data show CDR1 as SGHRS and CDR2 as YFSETQ. The CDR3 runs 14 residues. Trimming shortened V by 0 bases and J by 1 base, and 8 bases separated the two germline ends. CDR3 amino acids: CASSLVAHSYEQYF. The CDR3 DNA sequence: TGCGCCAGCAGCTTGGTGGCCCATTCCTACGAGCAGTACTTC.

In its sample, this clonotype was seen a few times. The chain recombines TRBV5-1 with TRBJ1-4; D is perhaps TRBD1 (6 bases). The germline V gene has CDR1 SGHRS and CDR2 YFSETQ. This CDR3 is built from 14 residues. The V end was cut by 5 bases, the J end by 5 bases, with 13 bases between. Here the CDR3 reads CASRTGGRNEKLFF. CDR3 in DNA: TGCGCCAGCAGAACGGGGGGGCGAAATGAAAAACTGTTTTTT. Using reference TRBV5-1 and TRBJ1-4 for the parts outside the CDR3, the full variable domain is KAGVTQTPRYLIKTRGQQVTLSCSPISGHRSVSWYQQTPGQGLQFLFEYFSETQRNKGNFPGRFSGRQFSNSRSEMNVSTLELGDSALYLCASRTGGRNEKLFFGSGTQLSVL.

This clonotype turned up a few times. V usage is TRBV2 and J usage is TRBJ2-5; D ambiguous. Deletions cut 6 bases from V and 2 bases from J, with 4 bases between. Germline V gene lookup returns CDR1 SNHLY and CDR2 FYNNEI. This CDR3 has 11 residues. The CDR3 nucleotides read TGTGCCAGCAGCAGGCAAGAGACCCAGTACTTC. Protein sequence: CASSRQETQYF.

This clonotype is a singleton in its sample. A much larger clone is a single base away; this may be a read error. V gene TRBV5-1 combines with J gene TRBJ2-7, with a possible D match to TRBD1 (5 bases). Trimming stripped 4 bases from V and 0 bases from J, with 11 bases between. This CDR3 has 14 amino acids. Germline V gives CDR1 SGHRS, CDR2 YFSETQ. CDR3 in DNA: TGCGCCAGCAGCGCCGACAGCCGCTCCTACGAGCAGTACTTC. Residues: CASSADSRSYEQYF.

The chain carries TRBV20-1 and TRBJ2-1; 9 nucleotides line up with TRBD2. The CDR3 sequence is 17 residues long. Unmatched junction bases numbered 12, after V lost 2 bases and J lost 4 bases. Per germline, CDR1 DFQATT and CDR2 SNEGSKA (reference sequence). Here the CDR3 reads CSARNPAGGSGYNEQFF. The CDR3 region has the DNA TGCAGTGCTAGAAACCCGGCGGGGGGGTCGGGGTACAATGAGCAGTTCTTC.

By share, this clonotype ranks as medium-sized. V is TRBV6-2 or TRBV6-3 and J is TRBJ2-3, with D possibly matching TRBD2 (5 bases). The CDR3 has 14 residues. Germline V gene sequence: CDR1 MNHEY, CDR2 SVGEGT. V dropped 7 bases and J dropped 5 bases, with 16 bases sitting between them. The CDR3 nucleotides are TGTGCCAGCATCAAACAACTAGGAGGAGATACGCAGTATTTT. Encoded protein: CASIKQLGGDTQYF.

This sequence joins TRBV2 and TRBJ2-2, with 7 bases identical to TRBD1. Germline CDR1 is SNHLY and CDR2 is FYNNEI. CDR3 length: 17 amino acids. The trim removed 6 bases at V and 3 bases at J, leaving 13 bases unmatched. CDR3 sequence reads: CASSRDSITRDTGELFF. In DNA form, the CDR3 reads TGTGCCAGCAGCCGGGACAGTATAACCCGGGACACCGGGGAGCTGTTTTTT.

The CDR3, as DNA: TGTGCCAGCAGCCAAGATCCTAGAGGAATAGAAAGGAGTCAGCCCCAGCATTTT. Translated, it gives CASSQDPRGIERSQPQHF. The J gene is TRBJ1-5, the V gene TRBV4-2, with D unresolved. This CDR3 is 18 amino acids long. With 0 bases removed from V and 6 bases from J, the gap between germline ends came to 21 bases. Germline V gene sequence: CDR1 LGHNA, CDR2 YNFKEQ.

This chain links TRBV6-5 with TRBJ2-1; TRBD2 might be the D (7 bases). V was shortened by 0 bases and J by 0 bases, with 12 bases between the two germline ends. The length of the CDR3 is 17 residues. Germline CDR1 is MNHEY and CDR2 is SVGAGI. This CDR3 reads CASSYSRGGASYNEQFF. The CDR3 nucleotides are TGTGCCAGCAGTTACTCAAGGGGGGGGGCCTCCTACAATGAGCAGTTCTTC.

This clonotype was detected only a few times. This chain connects TRBV20-1 to TRBJ2-4, with 12 bases fitting TRBD2. The germline V gene has CDR1 DFQATT and CDR2 SNEGSKA (reference sequence). CDR3 length: 12 residues. The CDR3 DNA reads as TGCAGCGTGACTAGCGGGAGTAACATTCAGTACTTC. It encodes CSVTSGSNIQYF.